One and the same sample provided the 11 T cell receptor beta chains below, sequenced in a study of T cell responses to AZD1222 COVID-19 vaccine. The table came from immunoSEQ multiplex PCR; TCRdb's copy has only in-frame clones and leaves some out. The sample includes about 130,000 clones, 80% to 90% of them seen just once. Specimen: peripheral blood, collected on day 0 of MenACWY control vaccination. The source is an adult in good health.

The genes are TRBV19 and TRBJ2-2, with D possibly matching TRBD1 (6 bases). Germline V gene sequence: CDR1 LNHDA, CDR2 SQIVND (reference sequence). The CDR3 is 15 residues long. Trimming took 5 bases from V and 1 from J, leaving 11 bases between them. CDR3 nucleotides: TGTGCCAGTAGTTTGGGACACCGGAACACCGGGGAGCTGTTTTTT. Amino acids: CASSLGHRNTGELFF.

This chain joins TRBV27 and TRBJ1-2; TRBD1 aligns across 11 bases. CDR1 is MNHEY, CDR2 SMNVEV, per germline (reference sequence). V lost 6 bases, J lost 8 bases, and 5 bases stayed unmatched. The CDR3 consists of 13 residues. The CDR3 here is CASRRTGGAGYTF. The CDR3 bases are TGTGCCAGCAGGAGGACAGGGGGCGCGGGCTACACCTTC.

The chain employs TRBV30 and TRBJ1-3; D is uncertain. CDR1 is GTSNPN and CDR2 is SVGIG in the germline V gene (reference sequence). CDR3 length: 14 amino acids. This CDR3 reads CASPQGISGNTIYF. Written as DNA, the CDR3 is TGTGCGTCTCCCCAAGGGATCTCTGGAAACACCATATATTTT.

The gene calls are TRBV27 and TRBJ1-5; D is undetermined. This CDR3 spans 12 amino acids. Per the germline V gene, CDR1 is MNHEY and CDR2 is SMNVEV (reference sequence). V was cut by 4 bases and J by 15 bases, with 16 bases left in between. The CDR3, as DNA: TGTGCCAGCAGTTCCCCGGGCCATAACCCGCATTTT. It codes for CASSSPGHNPHF.

Only one count was recorded for this clone. The chain has TRBV14 and TRBJ2-1, with a tentative D call TRBD2 (6 bases). Germline V gives CDR1 SGHDN, CDR2 FVKESK. CDR3 length: 14 amino acids. Deletions cut 5 bases from V and 8 bases from J, with 16 bases between. CDR3: CASSVVGGYDEQFF. The CDR3 nucleotides are TGTGCCAGCAGCGTCGTGGGAGGTTATGATGAGCAGTTCTTC.

The chain uses TRBV7-9 and TRBJ1-2, with TRBD1 identical over 7 bases. Trimming at V came to 10 bases and at J to 6 bases, leaving 11 bases not matched to a gene. Per germline, CDR1 SEHNR and CDR2 FQNEAQ (reference sequence). There are 13 residues in the CDR3. CDR3 sequence (DNA): TGTGCCATCAACGAGGGGGCGCCGAATGGCTACACCTTC. Amino acid sequence: CAINEGAPNGYTF.

The V call is TRBV5-5, the J call TRBJ2-3; 9 nucleotides align to TRBD2. This CDR3 contains 17 residues. Germline CDR1 and CDR2: SGHKS and YYEKEE (reference sequence). The J segment lost 3 bases and the V segment lost 2 bases, leaving 10 bases of the junction unmatched. CDR3 residues: CASSFGAGGPSTDTQYF. CDR3 sequence (DNA): TGTGCCAGCAGCTTTGGGGCGGGAGGGCCCTCGACAGATACGCAGTATTTT.

The chain has TRBV6-5 and TRBJ1-2, with a weak D call TRBD1 (5 bases). CDR3 length: 12 residues. V was pared by 5 bases and J by 7 bases, with 11 bases between. Germline lookup yields CDR1 MNHEY and CDR2 SVGAGI. This chain's CDR3 is CASSRPGPGYTF. CDR3 DNA sequence: TGTGCCAGCAGTAGACCGGGACCTGGCTACACCTTC.

The rearrangement uses TRBV9 and TRBJ2-3; unclear D gene. Germline CDR1 and CDR2: SGDLS and YYNGEE. The CDR3 has 14 amino acids. V was clipped by 0 bases and J by 0 bases, with 5 bases between them. The CDR3 protein is CASSVDGSTDTQYF. The CDR3 region has the DNA TGTGCCAGCAGCGTAGATGGTAGCACAGATACGCAGTATTTT.

This rearrangement joins TRBV29-1 to TRBJ2-2; D is perhaps TRBD1 or TRBD2 (5 bases each). CDR1 SQVTM and CDR2 ANQGSEA come from the germline V gene. This CDR3 has 15 amino acids. Between the trimmed V and J ends, which lost 6 bases and 5 bases, there was a span of 19 bases. CDR3 DNA sequence: TGCAGCGTGGGTCTCCGGGACGCCGGGACCGGGGAGCTGTTTTTT. Amino acids: CSVGLRDAGTGELFF.

The DNA of the CDR3 is TGTGCCAGCAGCTTATATGGGACACAATCAGCTCGCACCGGGGAGCTGTTTTTT. This encodes CASSLYGTQSARTGELFF. The genes are TRBV7-9 and TRBJ2-2, with D perhaps matching TRBD1 (6 bases). The CDR3 length is 18 residues. CDR1 is SEHNR and CDR2 is FQNEAQ in the germline V gene (reference sequence). V lost 2 bases to trimming and J lost 4 bases, with 20 bases between them.